The present T cell receptor (beta chain) was sequenced within a study of cytomegalovirus exposure and HLA in healthy donors. Study conclusions and caveats: The study listed 164 cytomegalovirus-associated TCR beta chains.

Comments on this clone: Its antigen is still unknown.

Generated by immunoSEQ multiplex PCR, the TCRdb table keeps only in-frame clones and is missing some. The sample carries about 49,000 clones, roughly 94% recorded once. The CDR3 is 15 residues long. The germline CDR1 and CDR2 sequences are MDHEN and SYDVKM. V lost 10 bases, J lost 0 bases, and 13 bases lay in between. The rearrangement links TRBV28 to TRBJ1-6; D call uncertain. The TCR originated in a woman between 18 and 29 years old in good health and CMV-seropositive. The sequencing sample was made of PBMCs. CDR3: CATIQQSSYNSPLHF. Written as DNA, the CDR3 is TGTGCCACCATTCAACAAAGCTCCTATAATTCACCCCTCCACTTT.